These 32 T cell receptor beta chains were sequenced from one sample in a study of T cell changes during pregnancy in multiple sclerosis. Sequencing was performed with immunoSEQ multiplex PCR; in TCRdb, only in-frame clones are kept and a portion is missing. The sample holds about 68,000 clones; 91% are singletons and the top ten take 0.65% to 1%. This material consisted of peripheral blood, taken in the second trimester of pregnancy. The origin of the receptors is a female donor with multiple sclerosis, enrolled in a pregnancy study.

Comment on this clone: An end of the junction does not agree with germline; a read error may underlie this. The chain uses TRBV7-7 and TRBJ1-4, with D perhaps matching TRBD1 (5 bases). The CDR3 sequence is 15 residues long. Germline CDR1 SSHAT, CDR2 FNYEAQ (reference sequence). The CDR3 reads CASSLGRGGSEKLFF. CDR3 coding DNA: TGTGCTAGCAGCTTAGGAAGGGGCGGCAGTGAAAAACTGTTTTTT. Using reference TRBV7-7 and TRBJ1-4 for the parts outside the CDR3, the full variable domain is GAGVSQSPRYKVTKRGQDVTLRCDPISSHATLYWYQQALGQGPEFLTYFNYEAQPDKSGLPSDRFSAERPEGSISTLTIQRTEQRDSAMYRCASSLGRGGSEKLFFGSGTQLSVL.

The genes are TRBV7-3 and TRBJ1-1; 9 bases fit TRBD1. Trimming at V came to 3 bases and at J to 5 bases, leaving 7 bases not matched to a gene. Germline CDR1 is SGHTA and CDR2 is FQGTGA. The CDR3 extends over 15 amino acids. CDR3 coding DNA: TGTGCCAGCAGCTTGGTACAGGGGGCGCCTACTGAAGCTTTCTTT. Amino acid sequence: CASSLVQGAPTEAFF.

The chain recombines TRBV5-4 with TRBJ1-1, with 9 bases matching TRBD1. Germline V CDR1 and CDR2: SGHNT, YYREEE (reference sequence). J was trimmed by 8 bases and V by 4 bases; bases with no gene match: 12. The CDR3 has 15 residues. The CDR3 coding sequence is TGTGCCAGCAGCCCCGTCGGGGGACAGGGCTTAGAAGCTTTCTTT. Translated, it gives CASSPVGGQGLEAFF. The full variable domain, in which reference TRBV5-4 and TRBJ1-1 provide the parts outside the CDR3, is ETGVTQSPTHLIKTRGQQVTLRCSSQSGHNTVSWYQQALGQGPQFIFQYYREEENGRGNFPPRFSGLQFPNYSSELNVNALELDDSALYLCASSPVGGQGLEAFFGQGTRLTVV.

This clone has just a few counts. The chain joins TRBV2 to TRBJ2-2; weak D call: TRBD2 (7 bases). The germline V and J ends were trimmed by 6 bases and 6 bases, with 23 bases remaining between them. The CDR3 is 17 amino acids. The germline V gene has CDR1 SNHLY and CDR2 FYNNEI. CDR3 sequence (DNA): TGTGCCAGCAGAGGGCTTCTCGGGGGGCCCCTCCCCGGGGAGCTGTTTTTT. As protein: CASRGLLGGPLPGELFF. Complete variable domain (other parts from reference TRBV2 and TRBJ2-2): EPEVTQTPSHQVTQMGQEVILRCVPISNHLYFYWYRQILGQKVEFLVSFYNNEISEKSEIFDDQFSVERPDGSNFTLKIRSTKLEDSAMYFCASRGLLGGPLPGELFFGEGSRLTVL.

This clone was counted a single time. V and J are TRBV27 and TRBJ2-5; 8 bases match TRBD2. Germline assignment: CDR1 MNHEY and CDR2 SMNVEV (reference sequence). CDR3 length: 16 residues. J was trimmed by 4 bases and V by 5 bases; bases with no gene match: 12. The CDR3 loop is CASSLVAGPTGETQYF. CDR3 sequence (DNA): TGTGCCAGCAGTCTAGTAGCGGGGCCGACCGGAGAGACCCAGTACTTC.

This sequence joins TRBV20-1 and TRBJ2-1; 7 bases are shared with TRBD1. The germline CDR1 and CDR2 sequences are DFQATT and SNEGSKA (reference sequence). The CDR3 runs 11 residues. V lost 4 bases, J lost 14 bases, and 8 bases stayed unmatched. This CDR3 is CSAKRGQEEFF. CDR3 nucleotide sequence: TGCAGTGCTAAGAGAGGACAGGAGGAGTTCTTC.

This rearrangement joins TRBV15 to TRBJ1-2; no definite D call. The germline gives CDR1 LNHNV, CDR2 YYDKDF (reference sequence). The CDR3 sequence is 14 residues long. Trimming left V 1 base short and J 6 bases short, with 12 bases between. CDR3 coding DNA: TGTGCCACCAGCAGAGTGGAGGGTCGGGATGGCTACACCTTC. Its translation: CATSRVEGRDGYTF.

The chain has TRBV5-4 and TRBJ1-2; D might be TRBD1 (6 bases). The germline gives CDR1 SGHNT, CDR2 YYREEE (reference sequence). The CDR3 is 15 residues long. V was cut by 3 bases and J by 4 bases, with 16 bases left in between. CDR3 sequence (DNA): TGTGCCAGCAGCTCGCGGGCTGGACAGTTCTATGGCTACACCTTC. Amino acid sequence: CASSSRAGQFYGYTF.

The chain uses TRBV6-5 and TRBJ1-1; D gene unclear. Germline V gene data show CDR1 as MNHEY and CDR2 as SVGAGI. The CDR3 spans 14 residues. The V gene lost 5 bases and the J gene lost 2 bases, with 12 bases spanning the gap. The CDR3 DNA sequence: TGTGCCAGCAGTCCGCGTGGGAGAAACACTGAAGCTTTCTTT. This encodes CASSPRGRNTEAFF.

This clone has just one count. As DNA, the CDR3 is TGTGCCAGCAGCTTAGGGTTGGCGAGGGATACGCAGTATTTT. Translation: CASSLGLARDTQYF. The rearrangement uses TRBV7-2 and TRBJ2-3; D gene ambiguous. The CDR3 spans 14 residues. Germline V gene lookup returns CDR1 SGHTA and CDR2 FQGNSA. The V end lost 1 base, the J end lost 6 bases, and 11 bases lay between the germline ends.

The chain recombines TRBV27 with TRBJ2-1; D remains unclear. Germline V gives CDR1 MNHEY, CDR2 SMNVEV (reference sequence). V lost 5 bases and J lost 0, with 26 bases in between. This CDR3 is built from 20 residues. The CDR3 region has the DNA TGTGCCAGCAGTCCTCTATGGAGCACATTCGGTTTAAGCTCCTACAATGAGCAGTTCTTC. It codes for CASSPLWSTFGLSSYNEQFF.

CDR3 sequence reads: CASSPRWETQYF. As DNA, the CDR3 is TGTGCCAGCTCACCCAGGTGGGAGACCCAGTACTTC. This chain joins TRBV18 and TRBJ2-5; no reliable D call. V shed 3 bases and J shed 5 bases, with 7 bases lying between them. Germline V gene sequence: CDR1 KGHSH, CDR2 LQKENI. The CDR3 spans 12 residues.

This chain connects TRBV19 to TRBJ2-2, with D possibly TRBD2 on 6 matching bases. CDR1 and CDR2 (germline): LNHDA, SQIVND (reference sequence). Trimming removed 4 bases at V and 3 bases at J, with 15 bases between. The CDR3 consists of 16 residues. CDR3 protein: CASSTRGGRHTGELFF. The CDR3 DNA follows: TGTGCCAGTAGTACAAGGGGAGGTCGGCACACCGGGGAGCTGTTTTTT.

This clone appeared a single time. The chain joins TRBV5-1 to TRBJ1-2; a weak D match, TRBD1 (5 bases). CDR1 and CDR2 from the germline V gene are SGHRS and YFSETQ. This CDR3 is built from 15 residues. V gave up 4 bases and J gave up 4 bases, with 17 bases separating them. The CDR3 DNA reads TGCGCCAGCAGCCTAGACAGAAACCCCCTCTATGGCTACACCTTC. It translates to CASSLDRNPLYGYTF. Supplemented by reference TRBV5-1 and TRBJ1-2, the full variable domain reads KAGVTQTPRYLIKTRGQQVTLSCSPISGHRSVSWYQQTPGQGLQFLFEYFSETQRNKGNFPGRFSGRQFSNSRSEMNVSTLELGDSALYLCASSLDRNPLYGYTFGSGTRLTVV.

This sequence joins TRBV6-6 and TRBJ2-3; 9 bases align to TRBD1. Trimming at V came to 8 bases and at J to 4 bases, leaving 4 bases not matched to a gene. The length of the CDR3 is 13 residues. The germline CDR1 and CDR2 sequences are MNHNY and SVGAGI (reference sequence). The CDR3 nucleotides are TGTGCCAGCGACAGGGGGGGGCCAGATACGCAGTATTTT. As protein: CASDRGGPDTQYF.

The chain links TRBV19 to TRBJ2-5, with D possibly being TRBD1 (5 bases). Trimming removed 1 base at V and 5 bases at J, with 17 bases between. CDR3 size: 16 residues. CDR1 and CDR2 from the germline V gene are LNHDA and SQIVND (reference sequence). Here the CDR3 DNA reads TGTGCCAGTAGTATAGTGGGAACAGCCCCAGGGGAGACCCAGTACTTC. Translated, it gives CASSIVGTAPGETQYF.

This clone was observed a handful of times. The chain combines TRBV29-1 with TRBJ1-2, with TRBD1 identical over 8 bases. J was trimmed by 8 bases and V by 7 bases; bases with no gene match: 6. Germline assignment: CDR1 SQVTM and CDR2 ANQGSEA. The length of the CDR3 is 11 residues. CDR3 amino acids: CSGQGAQGYTF. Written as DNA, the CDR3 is TGCAGCGGGCAGGGGGCGCAGGGCTACACCTTC.

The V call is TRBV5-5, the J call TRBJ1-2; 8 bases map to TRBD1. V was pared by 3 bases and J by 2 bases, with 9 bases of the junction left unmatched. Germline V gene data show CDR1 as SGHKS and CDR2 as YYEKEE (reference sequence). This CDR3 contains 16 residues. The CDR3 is CASSWIPGQVNYGYTF. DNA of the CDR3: TGTGCCAGCAGCTGGATCCCGGGACAGGTGAACTATGGCTACACCTTC.

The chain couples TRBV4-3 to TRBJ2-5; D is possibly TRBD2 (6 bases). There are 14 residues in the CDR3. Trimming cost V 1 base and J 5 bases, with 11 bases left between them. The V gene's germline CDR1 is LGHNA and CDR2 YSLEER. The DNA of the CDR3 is TGCGCCAGCAGCCAAGCGGCGGGGTGGGAGACCCAGTACTTC. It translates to CASSQAAGWETQYF.

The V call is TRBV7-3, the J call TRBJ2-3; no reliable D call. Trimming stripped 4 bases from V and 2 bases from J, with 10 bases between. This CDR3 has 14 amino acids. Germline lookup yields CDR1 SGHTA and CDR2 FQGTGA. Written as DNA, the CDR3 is TGTGCCAGCAGCTCCCACCCTATCACAGATACGCAGTATTTT. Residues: CASSSHPITDTQYF.

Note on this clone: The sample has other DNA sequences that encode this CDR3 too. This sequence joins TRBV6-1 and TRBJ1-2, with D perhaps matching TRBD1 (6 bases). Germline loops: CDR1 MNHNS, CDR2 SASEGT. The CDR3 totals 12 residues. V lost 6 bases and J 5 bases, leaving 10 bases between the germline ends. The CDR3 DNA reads TGTGCCAGCAGATCAGGGGAGTATGGCTACACCTTC. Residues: CASRSGEYGYTF.

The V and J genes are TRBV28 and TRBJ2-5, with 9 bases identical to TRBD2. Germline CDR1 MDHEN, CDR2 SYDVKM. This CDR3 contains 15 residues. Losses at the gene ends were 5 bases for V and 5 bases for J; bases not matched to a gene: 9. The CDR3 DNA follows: TGTGCCAGCAGTCTAACGGGACTAGCTTCGGAGACCCAGTACTTC. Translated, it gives CASSLTGLASETQYF.

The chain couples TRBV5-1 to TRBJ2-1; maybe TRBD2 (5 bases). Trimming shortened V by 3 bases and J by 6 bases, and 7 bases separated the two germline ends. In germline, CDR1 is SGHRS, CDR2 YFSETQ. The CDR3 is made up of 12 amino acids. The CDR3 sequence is CASSSAANEQFF. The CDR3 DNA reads TGCGCCAGCAGCTCAGCGGCCAATGAGCAGTTCTTC.

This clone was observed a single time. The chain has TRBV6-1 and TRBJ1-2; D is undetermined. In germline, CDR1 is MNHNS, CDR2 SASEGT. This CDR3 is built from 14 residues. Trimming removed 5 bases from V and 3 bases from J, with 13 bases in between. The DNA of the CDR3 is TGTGCCAGCAGTCCCCCAAGGAGACACTATGGCTACACCTTC. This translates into CASSPPRRHYGYTF.

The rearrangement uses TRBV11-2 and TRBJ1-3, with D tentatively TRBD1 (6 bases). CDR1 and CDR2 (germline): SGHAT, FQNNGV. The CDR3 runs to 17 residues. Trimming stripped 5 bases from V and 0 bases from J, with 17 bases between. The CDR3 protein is CASSSSPGTLSGNTIYF. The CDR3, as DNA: TGTGCCAGCAGCAGTTCTCCCGGGACACTCTCTGGAAACACCATATATTTT.

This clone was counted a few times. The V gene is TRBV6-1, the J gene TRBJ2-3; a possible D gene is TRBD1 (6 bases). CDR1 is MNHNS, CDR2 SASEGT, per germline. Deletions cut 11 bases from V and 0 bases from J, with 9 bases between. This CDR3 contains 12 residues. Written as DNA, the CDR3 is TGTGCCCTGGGGGCTAGCACAGATACGCAGTATTTT. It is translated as CALGASTDTQYF.

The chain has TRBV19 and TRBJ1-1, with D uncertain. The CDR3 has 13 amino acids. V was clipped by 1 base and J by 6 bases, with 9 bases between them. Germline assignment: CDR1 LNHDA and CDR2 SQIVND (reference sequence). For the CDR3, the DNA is TGTGCCAGTAGTATAGGCGGGGTCCCTGAAGCTTTCTTT. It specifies CASSIGGVPEAFF.

CDR3 protein: CASSVQGYSGNTIYF. In DNA form, the CDR3 reads TGTGCCAGCAGCGTACAGGGGTACTCTGGAAACACCATATATTTT. The chain combines TRBV14 with TRBJ1-3; TRBD1 aligns across 7 bases. Germline-derived CDR1 and CDR2 are SGHDN and FVKESK. The CDR3 runs 15 residues. Trimming removed 5 bases from V and 0 bases from J; junction bases left unmatched: 4.

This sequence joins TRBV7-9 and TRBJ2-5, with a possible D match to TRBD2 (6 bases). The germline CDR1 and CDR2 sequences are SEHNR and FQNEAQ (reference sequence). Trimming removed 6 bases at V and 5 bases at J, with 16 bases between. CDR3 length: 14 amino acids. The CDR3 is CASSPMVAGETQYF. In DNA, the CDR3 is TGTGCCAGCAGTCCCATGGTGGCGGGGGAGACCCAGTACTTC.

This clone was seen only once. The CDR3 bases are TGTGCCAGCAGCTTCGACAGGGCCGTGGGGGATCAGCCCCAGCATTTT. It specifies CASSFDRAVGDQPQHF. The chain recombines TRBV7-2 with TRBJ1-5; 7 bases map to TRBD1. Germline values: CDR1 SGHTA, CDR2 FQGNSA. Germline trimming cut 3 bases from V and 5 bases from J; bases unmatched to any gene: 10. The CDR3 is 16 amino acids.

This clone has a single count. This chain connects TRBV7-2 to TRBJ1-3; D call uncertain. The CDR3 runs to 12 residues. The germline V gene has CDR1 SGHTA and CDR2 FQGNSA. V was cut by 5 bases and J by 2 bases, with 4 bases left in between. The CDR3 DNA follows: TGTGCCAGCAGCCATCCTGGAAACACCATATATTTT. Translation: CASSHPGNTIYF.

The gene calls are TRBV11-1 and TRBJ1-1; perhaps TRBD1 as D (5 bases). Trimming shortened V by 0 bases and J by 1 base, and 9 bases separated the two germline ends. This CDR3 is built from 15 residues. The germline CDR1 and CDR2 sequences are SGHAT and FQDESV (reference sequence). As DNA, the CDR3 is TGTGCCAGCAGCTTAGCGCTTGGGGCGAACACTGAAGCTTTCTTT. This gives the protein CASSLALGANTEAFF.